This T cell receptor (beta chain) was sequenced during a study of vaccination effects on CD4 cells after COVID-19. Broader study findings: Marked contraction was observed in infection-induced and vaccine-induced clones late after vaccination.

ViraFEST assay sequencing came after antigen-specific CD4+ T cells were expanded with viral peptide pools. With about 9 days of culture completed, CD4+ T cells were isolated. Among the vaccine recipients, none had a prior SARS-CoV-2 infection, and nucleocapsid antibodies were negative. PBMC were cultured at a few million per well with 9.5 to 10 IU/ml IL-2 and around 9.4 ug/ml peptides. With regard to this clone: Its antigen is not known.

The germline V and J ends were trimmed by 3 bases and 1 base, with 15 bases remaining between them. The CDR3 is 17 residues long. CDR1 is LNHDA, CDR2 SQIVND, per germline (reference sequence). TCRdb's copy holds only in-frame clones and misses some; the assay was immunoSEQ multiplex PCR. The table shows 70,000 or so clones, with around 74% occurring only once. The input for sequencing was CD4+ T cells from PBMCs cultured with HCoV-NL63 spike peptides, taken before COVID-19 vaccination. This rearrangement joins TRBV19 to TRBJ1-4, with D hard to call. This clonotype was sampled from a human donor who received a COVID-19 vaccine. CDR3 bases: TGTGCCAGTAGTATTCGTGCGTGGAGTGGAACTAATGAAAAACTGTTTTTT. It is translated as CASSIRAWSGTNEKLFF.